This TCR beta chain was sequenced during a study of vaccination effects on CD4 cells after COVID-19. Points on this clone: What it binds is not known.

Generated by immunoSEQ multiplex PCR, the TCRdb table keeps only in-frame clones and is missing some. This sample has tens of thousands of clones; roughly 81% occur once, and the top ten carry 2% to 2.5%. The CDR3 runs to 19 residues. V dropped 2 bases and J dropped 2 bases, with 23 bases sitting between them. The germline V gene encodes CDR1 SGHNT and CDR2 YYREEE (reference sequence). Prior to sequencing, the ViraFEST assay stimulated PBMC with viral peptide pools, which expanded the antigen-specific CD4+ T cells. Subsequent to 10 days of culture, CD4+ T cells were isolated. Negative nucleocapsid antibody tests before and after vaccination confirmed no previous SARS-CoV-2 infection.

The source was CD4+ T cells from PBMCs cultured with HCoV-229E spike peptides, collected before COVID-19 vaccination. V and J are TRBV5-4 and TRBJ2-4, with D possibly TRBD1 on 5 matching bases. This receptor was taken from a human donor who received a COVID-19 vaccine. In DNA form, the CDR3 reads TGTGCCAGCAGCTTTTCTGGTTCGACAGACTTCCTCACCAAAAACATTCAGTACTTC. Its protein is CASSFSGSTDFLTKNIQYF.